What follows are 9 T cell receptor beta chains derived from one specimen sequenced in a study of early T cells in non-severe SARS-CoV-2 infection. TCRdb itself ran the 5' RACE reads through MiXCR, one entry per CDR3 protein. The sample records tens of thousands of distinct CDR3 sequences, under 4.5% being singletons. Sample: whole blood. Receptors were obtained from an adult who was a healthcare worker with PCR-confirmed SARS-CoV-2 infection or an uninfected control (not recorded which).

The chain uses TRBV2 and TRBJ2-2; D is unclear. The ends were cut back, 0 bases at V and 5 bases at J, with 7 bases in the middle. This CDR3 is built from 14 residues. Germline V gene data show CDR1 as SNHLY and CDR2 as FYNNEI. CDR3 nucleotide sequence: TGTGCCAGCAGTGAAGCGGGTGGAACCGGGGAGCTGTTTTTT. It is translated as CASSEAGGTGELFF.

This clonotype was seen repeatedly, ten times or more. This rearrangement joins TRBV20-1 to TRBJ2-7, with D possibly called TRBD1 or TRBD2 (7 bases each). Trimming took off 5 bases at V and 3 bases at J, with 11 bases between the two ends. The CDR3 is 12 amino acids. Germline V lookup: CDR1 DFQATT, CDR2 SNEGSKA (reference sequence). The CDR3 loop is CSASGGVYEQYF. DNA of the CDR3: TGCAGTGCTTCAGGGGGGGTCTACGAGCAGTACTTC.

The chain carries TRBV5-1 and TRBJ2-5, with D maybe TRBD1 (5 bases). CDR1 and CDR2 (germline): SGHRS, YFSETQ. Deletions cut 4 bases from V and 4 bases from J, with 11 bases between. The CDR3 contains 13 residues. As DNA, the CDR3 is TGCGCCAGCAGCACAGGTTCGGGAGAGACCCAGTACTTC. Amino acids: CASSTGSGETQYF.

This clonotype occurred many times. The chain combines TRBV19 with TRBJ2-7; D may correspond to TRBD1 or TRBD2 (5 bases each). CDR1 is LNHDA and CDR2 is SQIVND in the germline V gene (reference sequence). The CDR3 has 14 residues. The V and J ends lost 4 bases and 3 bases respectively, with 13 bases between them. CDR3 region: CASSTGTAGYEQYF. In nucleotides, the CDR3 is TGTGCCAGTAGTACCGGGACCGCAGGCTACGAGCAGTACTTC.

Ten or more counts support this clonotype. V and J are TRBV5-1 and TRBJ2-1; tentatively, D is TRBD2 (6 bases). The germline V gene encodes CDR1 SGHRS and CDR2 YFSETQ. The CDR3 is made up of 15 amino acids. V dropped 2 bases and J dropped 2 bases, with 11 bases sitting between them. CDR3 DNA: TGCGCCAGCAGCTTCCAGCGGGCTGCCTACAATGAGCAGTTCTTC. Protein sequence: CASSFQRAAYNEQFF.

In this sample, this clonotype turned up many times. The chain employs TRBV27 and TRBJ2-7; D unresolved. V was pared by 2 bases and J by 4 bases, with 12 bases between. The CDR3 is 14 amino acids. CDR1 MNHEY and CDR2 SMNVEV come from the germline V gene (reference sequence). The CDR3 nucleotides read TGTGCCAGCAGTTTAGGTTCCCCAGCGTACGAGCAGTACTTC. This codes for CASSLGSPAYEQYF.

The chain couples TRBV7-2 to TRBJ1-6; no definite D call. There are 13 residues in the CDR3. V lost 1 base, J lost 7 bases, and 5 bases lay in between. Germline values: CDR1 SGHTA, CDR2 FQGNSA. In DNA form, the CDR3 reads TGTGCCAGCAGCTTAGATGTGAATTCACCCCTCCACTTT. As protein: CASSLDVNSPLHF. The full variable domain, rest sourced from reference TRBV7-2 and TRBJ1-6, is GAGVSQSPSNKVTEKGKDVELRCDPISGHTALYWYRQSLGQGLEFLIYFQGNSAPDKSGLPSDRFSAERTGGSVSTLTIQRTQQEDSAVYLCASSLDVNSPLHFGNGTRLTVT.

This clonotype was recorded a few times. The J gene is TRBJ2-3, the V gene TRBV19, with TRBD2 identical over 11 bases. V dropped 4 bases and J dropped 0; count of bases not matched to a gene: 6. The germline V gene encodes CDR1 LNHDA and CDR2 SQIVND (reference sequence). The CDR3 runs to 17 residues. This CDR3 is CASSNPGLAESTDTQYF. The CDR3 DNA sequence: TGTGCCAGTAGTAATCCGGGACTAGCGGAAAGCACAGATACGCAGTATTTT. The full variable domain, completed using reference TRBV19 and TRBJ2-3, is DGGITQSPKYLFRKEGQNVTLSCEQNLNHDAMYWYRQDPGQGLRLIYYSQIVNDFQKGDIAEGYSVSREKKESFPLTVTSAQKNPTAFYLCASSNPGLAESTDTQYFGPGTRLTVL.

This clonotype was recorded many times. The chain carries TRBV7-2 and TRBJ2-3, with TRBD2 identical over 7 bases. V was pared by 3 bases and J by 7 bases, with 13 bases of the junction left unmatched. The length of the CDR3 is 16 residues. CDR1 and CDR2 (germline): SGHTA, FQGNSA. The DNA of the CDR3 is TGTGCCAGCAGCTTCTCGGGAGGCGTCGGGGCTTATACGCAGTATTTT. Translating gives CASSFSGGVGAYTQYF.